This TCR beta chain stems from a study of T-cell memory formation after mild COVID-19 (dated by TCRdb to the early 2020s). With respect to the entire study: TCR sequence clusters from the two donors were found to be largely donor specific. T-cell clones expanding and contracting after mild COVID-19 in a couple of donors were tracked by longitudinal TCRalpha and TCRbeta repertoire sequencing. The cohort comprised two young, previously healthy adult volunteers, one female and one male. On the study overall, not on this receptor specifically: Contracting CD4+ clones were found mainly in CM and EM memory subsets, while CD8+ clones were enriched in EMRA. Clones contracting from day 15 to 85 had balanced CD4/CD8 phenotypes, while a second wave expanding from day 15 to 37 was biased towards CD4+. Whether the second-wave clones peaking on day 37 were SARS-CoV-2 specific was not confirmed. The study covered only a couple of mild cases, and larger cohorts including severe cases with pre-infection samples were considered necessary. Some responding clones were found in pre-infection memory, which suggests that pre-existing cross-reactive memory T cells took part in the SARS-CoV-2 response.

The CDR3 contains 20 residues, cysteine and phenylalanine counted. The retained sequence is limited to the CDR3, 60 bases, with the frame set at the first base. CDR1 and CDR2 (SGHTA, FQGTGA) derive from the germline V gene. Trimming leaves V shorter by 1 base and J shorter by 1 base, with the junction holding 14 bases beyond the gene matches. TCRdb records Illumina NovaSeq 6000 as the sequencer. Using 5'RACE with constant-segment primers, TCRalpha and TCRbeta cDNA libraries were constructed, with sample barcodes and unique molecular identifiers added in the process. Trizol reagent was used to extract RNA from every sample. Amplification of the libraries took two PCR steps, and the second step added a second sample barcode plus Illumina TruSeq adapters. The libraries were sequenced on an Illumina NovaSeq using 2 x 150 bp paired-end reads. On the study's bioinformatics: Demultiplexing of reads and collapsing into UMI-guided consensus sequences were performed with migec v1.2.7. With mixcr v2.1.11, UMI consensuses were aligned to TRA and TRB V and J templates and assembled into clonotypes. A clonotype was counted as expanded or contracted only when both edgeR and NoisET called the clonotype significant, with the noise models trained on biological replicates. For edgeR calls, the thresholds were a false discovery rate-adjusted p below 0.01 and a log2 fold-change of 1. As an exploratory analysis of dynamics, PCA with hierarchical clustering was applied to max-normalized trajectories of the 1000 most abundant clonotypes. Each responding clone was given a CD4 or CD8 phenotype based on the CD4+ and CD8+ repertoires, which had been sequenced separately. In TCRdb, the public reads were trimmed at Q25 with fastp and aligned with MiXCR, with productive beta chains retained. Each CDR3 protein gets just one entry, which takes the most common genes and DNA from the rows behind it. The authors' filters were not applied to this entry. This sample lists around 340,000 distinct CDR3 sequences; 20% to 25% were detected once. Together, the top ten hold around 12% of the sample.

PBMCs were isolated by Ficoll-Paque density gradient centrifugation. Comments on this clonotype: No antigen is known for it. No qualities accompany the bases; no much larger clone lies one base away.

The TCR was taken from an adult woman who had mild COVID-19 (a few samples of this study predate the infection). The sample titles of this study are shuffled in the database, so cell type and time point are left out; the donor was told from shared clones. Recombination linked TRBV7-3 to TRBJ2-3, and TRBD2 matches 10 of the central bases. The sequenced sample was PBMCs or a T cell subset sorted from them (not recorded which). For the CDR3, the sequence is CASSLRDPQGLATRTDTQYF. The nucleotide sequence reads TGTGCCAGCAGCTTAAGGGACCCGCAGGGACTAGCGACCCGCACAGATACGCAGTATTTT.